This TCR beta chain was identified during a study of B cell selection in AIRE deficiency. V dropped 0 bases and J dropped 2; count of bases not matched to a gene: 3. The germline V gene has CDR1 SGDLS and CDR2 YYNGEE. The CDR3 runs 17 residues. Study conclusions and caveats: With only TCRbeta sequenced, about 37% of shared healthy Treg sequences overlapped Tconv. About 31% of healthy-donor shared Treg TCRbeta sequences appeared in patient Tconv cells. CDR3s were shorter in shared Treg sequences, reflecting few non-templated nucleotide insertions.

CD4+CD127+ cells were sorted as the conventional CD4 T cells. The data were produced by immunoSEQ multiplex PCR, yet TCRdb's version contains in-frame clones alone and is incomplete. The table has some 24,000 clones, approximately 96% seen once. Details on this clone: The antigen is unknown.

The rearrangement uses TRBV9 and TRBJ2-5; the match to TRBD2 covers 14 bases. The source of this sequence is a human donor in good health. The sequencing sample was made of CD4+CD127+ conventional T cells sorted from PBMCs. The CDR3 protein is CASSVGLAGGYQETQYF. DNA for the CDR3: TGTGCCAGCAGCGTAGGACTAGCGGGGGGGTATCAAGAGACCCAGTACTTC.